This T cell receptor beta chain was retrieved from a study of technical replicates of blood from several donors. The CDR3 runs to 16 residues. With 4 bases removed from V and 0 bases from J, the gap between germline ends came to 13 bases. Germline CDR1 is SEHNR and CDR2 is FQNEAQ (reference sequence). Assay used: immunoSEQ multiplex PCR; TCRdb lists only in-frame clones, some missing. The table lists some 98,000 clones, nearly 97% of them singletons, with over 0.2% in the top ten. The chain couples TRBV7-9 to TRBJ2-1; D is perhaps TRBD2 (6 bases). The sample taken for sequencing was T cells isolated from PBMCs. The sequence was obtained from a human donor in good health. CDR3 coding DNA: TGTGCCAGCAGCTCGTATAGCGGCTACTCCTACAATGAGCAGTTCTTC. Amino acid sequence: CASSSYSGYSYNEQFF.